This TCR beta chain was captured by sequencing in a study of identical twins. Every donor was a healthy Caucasian. Through template switching, a universal primer site was introduced, and the cDNA contained unique molecular identifiers. TCRdb passed the 5' RACE reads through MiXCR, listing each CDR3 protein once. The sample has about 1.7 million distinct CDR3 sequences; around a third are singletons. Study-wide points: Beta out-of-frame sequences showed weaker excess sharing between twins. Cord blood beta clonotypes present at high abundance carried fewer insertions; no such pattern appeared in memory repertoires.

In regard to this clonotype: Its target is not known.

The specimen was cord blood. The clonotype comes from a newborn girl in good health.

The CDR3 nucleotides read TGTGCCAGCAGCCCCGATCCGATCTATGGCTACACCTTC. It yields the protein CASSPDPIYGYTF. J is TRBJ1-2 and V is TRBV7-2, with no clear D. Trimming stripped 5 bases from V and 4 bases from J, with 11 bases between. In germline, CDR1 is SGHTA, CDR2 FQGNSA. The CDR3 extends over 13 amino acids.